This TCR beta chain was recorded in a study of blood T cells in healthy people across ages. The authors ran a second PCR of about 7 to 11 cycles using a sample-barcoded 5' primer and a J-beta primer mix. TCRdb reprocessed the 5' RACE reads with MiXCR, giving one entry per CDR3 protein. In the table there are about 930,000 distinct CDR3 sequences, almost 30% of which are singletons. Study-wide results and limits: Shifts in expanded clonotypes may have been confounded by donor CMV status, which was unknown.

Germline V gene lookup returns CDR1 SGHAT and CDR2 FQNNGV. The trim removed 0 bases at V and 5 bases at J, leaving 13 bases unmatched. The CDR3 has 17 residues. This clonotype was counted ten times or more. What it binds is unknown. These same data were also listed under a study on T cells of mothers and their children. As that report states: The sample comes from several healthy Caucasian donors: mothers and children.

V usage is TRBV11-2 and J usage is TRBJ2-7, with 7 nucleotides matching TRBD1. The sequence came from a woman aged 40 to 55 in good health. Sequencing was performed on blood. This CDR3 is CASSLDQRIGGSDEQYF. CDR3 in DNA: TGTGCCAGCAGCTTAGATCAGAGGATAGGGGGCTCAGACGAGCAGTACTTC.